Presented here are 8 T cell receptor beta chains from one specimen sequenced in a study of cytomegalovirus exposure and HLA in healthy donors. 60 Vbeta and 13 Jbeta primers were used in PCR. The data were produced by immunoSEQ multiplex PCR, yet TCRdb's version contains in-frame clones alone and is incomplete. This sample has some 130,000 clones, with about 87% found just once. Sequencing input: PBMCs. The receptors were gathered from a woman under 40 in good health and CMV-seronegative.

The chain is built from TRBV6-1 and TRBJ2-5; 9 positions match TRBD1. The CDR3 runs to 14 residues. CDR1 and CDR2 (germline): MNHNS, SASEGT. The junction had 6 bases not matched to a gene; V was cut back by 6 bases and J by 4 bases. CDR3 DNA sequence: TGTGCCAGCAGGGATCGGACAGGGGTAGAGACCCAGTACTTC. Translated, it gives CASRDRTGVETQYF.

This rearrangement joins TRBV19 to TRBJ1-5, with 7 bases fitting TRBD1. The length of the CDR3 is 15 residues. The germline V gene has CDR1 LNHDA and CDR2 SQIVND (reference sequence). The junction had 5 bases not matched to a gene; V was cut back by 2 bases and J by 4 bases. The CDR3 nucleotides read TGTGCCAGTAGTATAATCGAACAGGGGAATCAGCCCCAGCATTTT. Translation: CASSIIEQGNQPQHF.

The chain has TRBV27 and TRBJ1-2, with D unresolved. The CDR3 is 15 residues long. The ends were cut back, 1 base at V and 0 bases at J, with 9 bases in the middle. CDR1 is MNHEY, CDR2 SMNVEV, per germline (reference sequence). CDR3 region: CASSLYWGANYGYTF. CDR3 DNA sequence: TGTGCCAGCAGTTTATATTGGGGAGCTAACTATGGCTACACCTTC.

The chain combines TRBV28 with TRBJ2-7; TRBD2 matches 10 bases. Trimming at V came to 2 bases and at J to 3 bases, leaving 10 bases not matched to a gene. The CDR3 totals 17 residues. The germline gives CDR1 MDHEN, CDR2 SYDVKM. CDR3 amino acids: CASSLESRTSGSYEQYF. Written as DNA, the CDR3 is TGTGCCAGCAGTTTAGAGTCCCGGACTAGCGGTAGCTACGAGCAGTACTTC.

The rearrangement joins TRBV27 to TRBJ2-3; a weak D match, TRBD1 (6 bases). Trimming pared 5 bases from V and 0 bases from J, leaving 9 bases between. CDR1 MNHEY and CDR2 SMNVEV come from the germline V gene (reference sequence). This CDR3 has 14 residues. The DNA for the CDR3 is TGTGCCAGCAGTAGACAGGTTAGCACAGATACGCAGTATTTT. It yields the protein CASSRQVSTDTQYF.

J is TRBJ2-1 and V is TRBV7-2, with 14 bases matching TRBD2. The CDR3 is made up of 19 amino acids. J was trimmed by 4 bases and V by 1 base; bases with no gene match: 9. CDR1 is SGHTA and CDR2 is FQGNSA in the germline V gene. Here the CDR3 reads CASSLVKGTSGSPYNEQFF. CDR3 in DNA: TGTGCCAGCAGCTTAGTTAAGGGGACTAGCGGGAGTCCTTACAATGAGCAGTTCTTC.

V and J are TRBV19 and TRBJ1-1, with a possible D match to TRBD1 (6 bases). Germline CDR1 and CDR2: LNHDA and SQIVND (reference sequence). There are 13 residues in the CDR3. The V end was cut by 5 bases, the J end by 2 bases, with 9 bases between. DNA of the CDR3: TGTGCCAGTAGTCAGGACAGAAACACTGAAGCTTTCTTT. This translates into CASSQDRNTEAFF.

About this clone: The germline gene is not matched at one end of the junction; a read error may be the cause. The chain recombines TRBV15 with TRBJ2-7; D is ambiguous. Germline V gene lookup returns CDR1 LNHNV and CDR2 YYDKDF (reference sequence). The CDR3 runs 14 residues. CDR3 bases: TGTGCCACCAGCAGAGATCACAATCCGACACCCACCAACTTC. Its translation: CATSRDHNPTPTNF.